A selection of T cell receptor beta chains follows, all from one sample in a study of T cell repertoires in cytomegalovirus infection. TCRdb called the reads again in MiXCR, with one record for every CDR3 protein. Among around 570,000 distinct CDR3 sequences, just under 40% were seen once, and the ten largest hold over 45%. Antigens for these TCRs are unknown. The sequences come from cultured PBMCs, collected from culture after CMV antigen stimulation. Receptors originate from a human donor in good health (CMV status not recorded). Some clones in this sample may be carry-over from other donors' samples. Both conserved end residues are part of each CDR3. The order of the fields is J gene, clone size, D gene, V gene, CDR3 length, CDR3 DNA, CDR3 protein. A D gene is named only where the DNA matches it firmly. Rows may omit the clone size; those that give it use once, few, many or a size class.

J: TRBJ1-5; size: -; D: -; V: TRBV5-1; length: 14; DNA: TGCGCCAGCAGCTCGACCGGGACTGGTCAGCCCCAGCATTTT; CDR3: CASSSTGTGQPQHF
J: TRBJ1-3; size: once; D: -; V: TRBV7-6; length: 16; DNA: TGTGCCAGCAGCAGGCCCCGAGGGCGCTCTGGAAACACCATATATTTT; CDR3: CASSRPRGRSGNTIYF
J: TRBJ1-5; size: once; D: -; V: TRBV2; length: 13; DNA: TGTGCCAGTGGGACGAAAAAGGGTCAGCCCCAGCATTTT; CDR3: CASGTKKGQPQHF
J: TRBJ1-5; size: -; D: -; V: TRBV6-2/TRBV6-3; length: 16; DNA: TGTGCCAGCAGTTTCAGCCTTCGGTATAGCAATCAGCCCCAGCATTTT; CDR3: CASSFSLRYSNQPQHF
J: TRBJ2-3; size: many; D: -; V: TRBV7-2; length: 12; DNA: TGTGCCAGCAGCCTCCCCCGGGATACGCAGTATTTT; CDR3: CASSLPRDTQYF
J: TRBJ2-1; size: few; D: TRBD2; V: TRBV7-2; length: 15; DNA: TGTGCCAGCAGCCCAGCAGCGGGGGCCGCCAATGAGCAGTTCTTC; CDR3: CASSPAAGAANEQFF
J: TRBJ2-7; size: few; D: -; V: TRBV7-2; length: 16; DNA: TGTGCCAGCAGCTTAGCGGTGGGGGGAGGCCCCTACGAGCAGTACTTC; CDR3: CASSLAVGGGPYEQYF
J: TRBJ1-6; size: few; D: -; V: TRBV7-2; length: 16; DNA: TGTGCCAGCAGCTTCCTTAGACGAGGGATTAATTCACCCCTCCACTTT; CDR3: CASSFLRRGINSPLHF
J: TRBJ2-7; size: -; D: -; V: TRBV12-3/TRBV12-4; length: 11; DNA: TGTGCCAGCAGACTACGCCACGAGCAGTACTTC; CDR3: CASRLRHEQYF
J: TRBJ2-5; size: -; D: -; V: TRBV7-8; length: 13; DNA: TGTGCCAGCAGCTACTCAGGGGCGAGAACCCAGTACTTC; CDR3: CASSYSGARTQYF
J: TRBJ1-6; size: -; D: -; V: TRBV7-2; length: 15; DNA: TGTGCCAGCAGCCGTCGGACAGCCTATAATTCACCCCTCCACTTT; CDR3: CASSRRTAYNSPLHF
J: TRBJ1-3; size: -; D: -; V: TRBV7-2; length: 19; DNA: TGTGCCAGCAGTCCAAAGGGGCAGGGACTGGGTGTGTCTGGACACACCATATATTTT; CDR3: CASSPKGQGLGVSGHTIYF
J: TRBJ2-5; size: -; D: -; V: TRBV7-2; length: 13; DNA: TGTGCCAGCAGCTCAGGACGGGTGGAGACCCAGTACTTC; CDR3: CASSSGRVETQYF
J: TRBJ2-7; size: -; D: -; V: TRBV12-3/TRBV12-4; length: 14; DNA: TGTACCAGCAGTCCCCCGGGGTACACCTACGAGCAGTACTTC; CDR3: CTSSPPGYTYEQYF
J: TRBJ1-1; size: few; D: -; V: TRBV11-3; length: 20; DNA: TGTGCCAGCAGCCCACAGAAGCCGGGGCAAGGTCCCCGGAGGAACACTGAAGCTTTCTTT; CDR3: CASSPQKPGQGPRRNTEAFF
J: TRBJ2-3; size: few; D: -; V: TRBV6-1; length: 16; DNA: TGTGCCAGCAGCTTCGATAGGGGGGGGGGCCCAGATACGCAGTATTTT; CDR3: CASSFDRGGGPDTQYF
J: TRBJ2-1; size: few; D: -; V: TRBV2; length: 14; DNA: TGTGCCAGCAAAGATCCCCGGGAGCCCAATGAGCAGTTCTTC; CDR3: CASKDPREPNEQFF
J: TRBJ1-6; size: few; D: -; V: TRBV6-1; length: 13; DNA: TGTGCCAGCAGGGGTGTGTATAATTCACCCCTCCACTTT; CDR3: CASRGVYNSPLHF
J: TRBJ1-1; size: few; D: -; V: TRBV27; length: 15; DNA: TGTGCCAGCAGTTTAGCTGGAGGGGGTAACACTGAAGCTTTCTTT; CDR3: CASSLAGGGNTEAFF
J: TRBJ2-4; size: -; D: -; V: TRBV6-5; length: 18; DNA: TGTGCCAGCAGTCCCAGACGACAGACACTTTTAGCCAAAAACATTCAGTACTTC; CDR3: CASSPRRQTLLAKNIQYF
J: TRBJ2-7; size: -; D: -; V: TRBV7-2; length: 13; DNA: TGTGCCAGCAGCCGGGACCAGACTTACGAGCAGTACTTC; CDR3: CASSRDQTYEQYF
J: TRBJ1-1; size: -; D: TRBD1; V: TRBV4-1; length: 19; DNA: TGCGCCAGCAGCCAATCCCTACCCCGCCGGGACAGGGGCCTCCGTGGAGCTTTCTTT; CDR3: CASSQSLPRRDRGLRGAFF
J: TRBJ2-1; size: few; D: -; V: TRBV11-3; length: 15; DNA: TGTGCCAGCAGCTTAGGGGTAGCTTCCTACAATGAGCAGTTCTTC; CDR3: CASSLGVASYNEQFF
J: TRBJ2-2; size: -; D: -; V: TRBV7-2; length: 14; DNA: TGTGCCAGCAGCATAACACCGGACACCGGGGAGCTGTTTTTT; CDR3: CASSITPDTGELFF
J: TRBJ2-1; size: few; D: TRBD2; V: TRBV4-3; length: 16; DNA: TGCGCCAGCAGCCAAGTAGCGGGGACCACATACAATGAGCAGTTCTTC; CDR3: CASSQVAGTTYNEQFF
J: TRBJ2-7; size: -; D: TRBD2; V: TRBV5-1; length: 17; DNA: TGCGCCAGCAGCGAGGGACTAGCGGGAGTTGTGTCGGACGAGCAGTACTTC; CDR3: CASSEGLAGVVSDEQYF
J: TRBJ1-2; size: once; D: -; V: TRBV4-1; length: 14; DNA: TGCGCCAGCAGCCAAGTTCGGGGGGTAGATGGCTACACCTTC; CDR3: CASSQVRGVDGYTF
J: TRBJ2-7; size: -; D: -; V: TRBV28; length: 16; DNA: TGTGCCAGCAGTTTATGGCCGGGCAGGAGCTCCTACGAGCAGTACTTC; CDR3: CASSLWPGRSSYEQYF
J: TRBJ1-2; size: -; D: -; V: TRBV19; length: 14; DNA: TGTGCCAGTACCGCAGACAGGAGCTACTATGGCTACACCTTC; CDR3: CASTADRSYYGYTF
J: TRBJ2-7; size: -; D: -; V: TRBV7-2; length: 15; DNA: TGTGCCAGCAGCTTCCCAGCGGGCAAAGGAGGCGAGCAGTACTTC; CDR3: CASSFPAGKGGEQYF
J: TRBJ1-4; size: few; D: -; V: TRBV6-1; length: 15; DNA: TGTGCCAGCAGCCTCCCGGGATTCGAGGGGGAAAAACTGTTTTTT; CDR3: CASSLPGFEGEKLFF
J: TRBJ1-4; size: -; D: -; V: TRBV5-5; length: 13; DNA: TGTGCCAGCATTGAGACTACTAATGAAAAACTGTTTTTT; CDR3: CASIETTNEKLFF
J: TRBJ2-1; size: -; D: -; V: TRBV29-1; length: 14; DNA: TGCAGCGTTGAAAGGAGATTAACCTACAATGAGCAGTTCTTC; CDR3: CSVERRLTYNEQFF
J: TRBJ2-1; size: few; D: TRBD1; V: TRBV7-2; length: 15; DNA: TGTGCCAGCAGCCTCTACAGGGGGCCCTACAATGAGCAGTTCTTC; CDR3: CASSLYRGPYNEQFF
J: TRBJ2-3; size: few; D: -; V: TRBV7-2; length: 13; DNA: TGTGCCAGCAGCCCTCCTAGCCCCGATACGCAGTATTTT; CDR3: CASSPPSPDTQYF
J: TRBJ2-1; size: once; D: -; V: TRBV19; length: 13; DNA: TGTGCCAGTAGTGGTCCTAGCGAGAATGAGCAGTTCTTC; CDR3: CASSGPSENEQFF
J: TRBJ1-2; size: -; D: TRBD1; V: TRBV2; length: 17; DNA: TGTGCCAGCAGTGAAGGCCCCTGGACAGGGTTAGGCTATGGCTACACCTTC; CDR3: CASSEGPWTGLGYGYTF
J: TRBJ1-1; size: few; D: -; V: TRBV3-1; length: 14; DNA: TGTGCCAGCAGCCAAGTTTACGCTGGCGCTGAAGCTTTCTTT; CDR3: CASSQVYAGAEAFF
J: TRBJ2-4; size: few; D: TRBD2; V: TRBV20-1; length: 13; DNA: TGCAGTGCTGGACTAGCGGGTAAAAACATTCAGTACTTC; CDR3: CSAGLAGKNIQYF
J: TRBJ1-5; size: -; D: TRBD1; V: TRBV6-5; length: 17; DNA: TGTGCCAGCAGCCCCCGGGGACAGCGATATAGCAATCAGCCCCAGCATTTT; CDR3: CASSPRGQRYSNQPQHF
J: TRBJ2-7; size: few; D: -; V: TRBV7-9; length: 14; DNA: TGTGCCAGCAGCTTTTACCAGGACTCCTACGAGCAGTACTTC; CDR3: CASSFYQDSYEQYF
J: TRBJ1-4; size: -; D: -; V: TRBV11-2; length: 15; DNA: TGTGCCTTTCTTGTTTCCTATGGACCTAATGAAAAACTGTTTTTT; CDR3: CAFLVSYGPNEKLFF
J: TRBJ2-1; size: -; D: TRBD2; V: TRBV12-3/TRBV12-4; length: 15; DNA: TGTGCCAGCAGTCCTAGCGGGCCTGCCTACAATGAGCAGTTCTTC; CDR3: CASSPSGPAYNEQFF
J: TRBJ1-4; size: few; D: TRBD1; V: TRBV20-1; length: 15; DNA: TGCAGTGCTACTGAGGGGACAGGTTATAATGAAAAACTGTTTTTT; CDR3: CSATEGTGYNEKLFF
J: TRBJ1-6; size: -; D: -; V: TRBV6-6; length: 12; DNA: TGTGCCAGCAGTGGGGGAGATTCACCCCTCCACTTT; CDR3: CASSGGDSPLHF
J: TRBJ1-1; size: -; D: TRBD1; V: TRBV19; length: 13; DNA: TGTGCCAGTAGTATACGACAGGGGGATGAAGCTTTCTTT; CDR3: CASSIRQGDEAFF
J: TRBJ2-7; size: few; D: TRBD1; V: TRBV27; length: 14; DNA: TGTGCCAGCGGCAAGACAGGGAGCTCCTACGAGCAGTACTTC; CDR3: CASGKTGSSYEQYF
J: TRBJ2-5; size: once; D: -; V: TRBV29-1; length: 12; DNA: TGCAGCGTTGTCTCCCCCCAAGAGACCCAGTACTTC; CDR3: CSVVSPQETQYF
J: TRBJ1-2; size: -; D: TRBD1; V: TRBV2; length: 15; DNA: TGTGCCAGCAGTGACAGGGGGCGCGGTGGCTATGGCTACACCTTC; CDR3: CASSDRGRGGYGYTF
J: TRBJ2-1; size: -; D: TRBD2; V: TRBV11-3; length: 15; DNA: TGTGCCAGCAGCCGCGGGACTAGCGGGATGAATGAGCAGTTCTTC; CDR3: CASSRGTSGMNEQFF
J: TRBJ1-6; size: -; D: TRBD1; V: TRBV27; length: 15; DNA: TGTGCCAGCAGTTTATCGGGACAGCCCTTTTCACCCCTCCACTTT; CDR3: CASSLSGQPFSPLHF
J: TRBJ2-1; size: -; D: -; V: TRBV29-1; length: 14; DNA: TGCAGCGTTGAAGTACCAGGTAACTACAATGAGCAGTTCTTC; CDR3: CSVEVPGNYNEQFF
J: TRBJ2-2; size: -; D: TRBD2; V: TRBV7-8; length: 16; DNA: TGTGCCAGCAGCCGAAGTCGGGGGGGGCCCACCGGGGAGCTGTTTTTT; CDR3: CASSRSRGGPTGELFF